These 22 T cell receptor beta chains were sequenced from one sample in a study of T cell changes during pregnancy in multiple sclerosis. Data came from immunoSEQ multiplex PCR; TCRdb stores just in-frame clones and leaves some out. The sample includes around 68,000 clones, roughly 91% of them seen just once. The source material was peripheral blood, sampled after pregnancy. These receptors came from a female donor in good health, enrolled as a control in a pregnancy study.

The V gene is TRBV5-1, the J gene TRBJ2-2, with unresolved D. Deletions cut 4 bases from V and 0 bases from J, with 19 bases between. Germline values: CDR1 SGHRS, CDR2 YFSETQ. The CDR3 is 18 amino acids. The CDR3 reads CASSHETYISANTGELFF. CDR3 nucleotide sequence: TGCGCCAGCAGCCACGAAACATATATTTCAGCGAACACCGGGGAGCTGTTTTTT.

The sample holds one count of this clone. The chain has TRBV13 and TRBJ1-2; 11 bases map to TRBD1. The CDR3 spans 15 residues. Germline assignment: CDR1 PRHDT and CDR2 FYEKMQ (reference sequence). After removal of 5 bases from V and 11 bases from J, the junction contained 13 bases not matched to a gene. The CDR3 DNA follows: TGTGCCAGCAGCACCGGGACAGGGGGGGCTATCGGGTACACCTTC. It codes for CASSTGTGGAIGYTF. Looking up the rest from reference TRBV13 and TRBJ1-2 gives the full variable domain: AAGVIQSPRHLIKEKRETATLKCYPIPRHDTVYWYQQGPGQDPQFLISFYEKMQSDKGSIPDRFSAQQFSDYHSELNMSSLELGDSALYFCASSTGTGGAIGYTFGSGTRLTVV.

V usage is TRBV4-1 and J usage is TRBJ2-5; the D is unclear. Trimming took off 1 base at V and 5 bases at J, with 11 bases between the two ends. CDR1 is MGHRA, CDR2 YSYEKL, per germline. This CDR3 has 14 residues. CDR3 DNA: TGCGCCAGCAGCCAAGGGTCGCTTCGGGAGACCCAGTACTTC. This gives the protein CASSQGSLRETQYF.

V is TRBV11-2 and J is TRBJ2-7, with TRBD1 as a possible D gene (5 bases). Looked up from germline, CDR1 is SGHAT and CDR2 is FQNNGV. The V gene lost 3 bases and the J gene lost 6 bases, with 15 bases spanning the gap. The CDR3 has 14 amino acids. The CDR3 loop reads CASSFQRGFGEQYF. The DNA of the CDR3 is TGTGCCAGCAGCTTTCAAAGGGGTTTCGGCGAGCAGTACTTC.

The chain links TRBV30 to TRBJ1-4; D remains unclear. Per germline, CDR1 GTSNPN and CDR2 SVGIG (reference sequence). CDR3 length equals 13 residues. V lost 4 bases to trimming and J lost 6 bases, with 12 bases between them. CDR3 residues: CAWNGKVDEKLFF. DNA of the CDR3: TGTGCCTGGAACGGGAAAGTTGATGAAAAACTGTTTTTT.

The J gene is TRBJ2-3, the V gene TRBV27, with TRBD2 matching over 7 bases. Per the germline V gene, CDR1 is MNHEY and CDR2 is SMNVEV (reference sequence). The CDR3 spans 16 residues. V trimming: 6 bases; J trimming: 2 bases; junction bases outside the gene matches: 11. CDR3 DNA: TGTGCCAGCAGCCTAACCCCCCTAGCGGCCACAGATACGCAGTATTTT. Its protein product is CASSLTPLAATDTQYF.

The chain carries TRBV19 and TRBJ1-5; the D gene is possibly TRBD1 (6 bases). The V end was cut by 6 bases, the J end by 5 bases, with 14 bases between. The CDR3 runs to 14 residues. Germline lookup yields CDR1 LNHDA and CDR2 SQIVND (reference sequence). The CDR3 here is CASRPGGGDQPQHF. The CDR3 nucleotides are TGTGCCAGTAGGCCCGGGGGGGGCGATCAGCCCCAGCATTTT.

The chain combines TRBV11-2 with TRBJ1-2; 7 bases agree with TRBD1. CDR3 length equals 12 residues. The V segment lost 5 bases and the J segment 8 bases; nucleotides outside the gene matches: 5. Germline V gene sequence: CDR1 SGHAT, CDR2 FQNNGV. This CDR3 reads CASSPSGGGYTF. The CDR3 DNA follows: TGTGCCAGCAGCCCCTCAGGGGGAGGCTACACCTTC.

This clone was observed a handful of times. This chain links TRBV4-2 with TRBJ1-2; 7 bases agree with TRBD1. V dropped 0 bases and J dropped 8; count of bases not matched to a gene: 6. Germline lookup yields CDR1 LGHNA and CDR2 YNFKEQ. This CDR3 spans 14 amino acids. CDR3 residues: CASSQEQGQRGYTF. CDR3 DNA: TGTGCCAGCAGCCAAGAACAGGGGCAGAGGGGCTACACCTTC.

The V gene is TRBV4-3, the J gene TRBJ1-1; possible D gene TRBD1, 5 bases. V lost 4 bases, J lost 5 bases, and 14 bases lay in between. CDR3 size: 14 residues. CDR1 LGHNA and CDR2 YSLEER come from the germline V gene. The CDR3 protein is CASSPQGGRTEAFF. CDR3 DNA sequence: TGCGCCAGCAGCCCCCAGGGAGGTCGAACTGAAGCTTTCTTT.

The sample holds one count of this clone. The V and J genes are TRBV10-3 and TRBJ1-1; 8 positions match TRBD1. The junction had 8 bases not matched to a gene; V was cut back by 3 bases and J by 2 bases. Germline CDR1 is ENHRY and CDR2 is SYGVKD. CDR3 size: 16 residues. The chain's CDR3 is CAISDPGGEKNTEAFF. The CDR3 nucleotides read TGTGCCATCAGTGATCCAGGGGGCGAAAAAAACACTGAAGCTTTCTTT.

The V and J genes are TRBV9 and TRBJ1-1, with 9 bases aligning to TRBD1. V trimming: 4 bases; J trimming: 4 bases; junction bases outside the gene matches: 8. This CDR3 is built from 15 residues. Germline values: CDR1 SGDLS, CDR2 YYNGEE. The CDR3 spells CASSSRTGVPTEAFF. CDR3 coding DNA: TGTGCCAGCAGCTCCCGGACAGGGGTCCCCACTGAAGCTTTCTTT.

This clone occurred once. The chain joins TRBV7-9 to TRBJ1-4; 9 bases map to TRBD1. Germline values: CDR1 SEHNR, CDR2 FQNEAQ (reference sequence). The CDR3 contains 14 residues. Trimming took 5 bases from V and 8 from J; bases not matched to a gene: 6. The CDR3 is CASSVTGGREKLFF. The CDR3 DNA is TGTGCCAGCAGCGTTACAGGGGGCCGGGAAAAACTGTTTTTT.

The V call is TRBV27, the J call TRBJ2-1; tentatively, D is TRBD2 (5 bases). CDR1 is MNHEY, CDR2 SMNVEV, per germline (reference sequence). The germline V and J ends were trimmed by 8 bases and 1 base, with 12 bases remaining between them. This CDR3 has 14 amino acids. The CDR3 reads CASRRTESYNEQFF. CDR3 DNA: TGTGCCAGCCGACGGACTGAGTCCTACAATGAGCAGTTCTTC.

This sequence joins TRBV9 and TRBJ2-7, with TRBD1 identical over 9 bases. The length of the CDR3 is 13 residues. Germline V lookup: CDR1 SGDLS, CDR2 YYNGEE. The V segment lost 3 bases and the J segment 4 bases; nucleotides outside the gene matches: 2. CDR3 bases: TGTGCCAGCAGCGGGGGACAGGGTTACGAGCAGTACTTC. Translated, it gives CASSGGQGYEQYF.

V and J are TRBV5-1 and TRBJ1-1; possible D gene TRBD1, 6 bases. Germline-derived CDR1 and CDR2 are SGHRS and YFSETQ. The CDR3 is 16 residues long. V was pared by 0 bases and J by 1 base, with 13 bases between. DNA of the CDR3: TGCGCCAGCAGCTTGGAGGGAACAGGGCCGAACACTGAAGCTTTCTTT. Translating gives CASSLEGTGPNTEAFF.

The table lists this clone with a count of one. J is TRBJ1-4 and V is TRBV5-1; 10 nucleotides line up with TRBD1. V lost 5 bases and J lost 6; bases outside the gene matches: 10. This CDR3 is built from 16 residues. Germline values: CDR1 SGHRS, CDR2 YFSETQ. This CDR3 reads CASRYQLGTGDEKLFF. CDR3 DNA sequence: TGCGCCAGCAGGTATCAACTCGGGACAGGGGATGAAAAACTGTTTTTT.

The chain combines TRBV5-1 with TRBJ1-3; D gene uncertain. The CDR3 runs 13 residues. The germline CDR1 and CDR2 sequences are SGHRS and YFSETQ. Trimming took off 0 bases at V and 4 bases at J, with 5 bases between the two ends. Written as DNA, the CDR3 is TGCGCCAGCAGCTTGGAAGCGGGAAACACCATATATTTT. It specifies CASSLEAGNTIYF.

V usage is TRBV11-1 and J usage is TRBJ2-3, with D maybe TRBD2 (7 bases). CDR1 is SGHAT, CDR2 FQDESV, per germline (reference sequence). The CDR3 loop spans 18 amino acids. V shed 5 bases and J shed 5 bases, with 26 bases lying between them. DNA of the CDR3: TGTGCCAGCAGCGGAGGGGGGGACCTCGGCCGGAATGAAGATACGCAGTATTTT. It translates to CASSGGGDLGRNEDTQYF. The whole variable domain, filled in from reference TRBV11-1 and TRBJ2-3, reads EAEVAQSPRYKITEKSQAVAFWCDPISGHATLYWYRQILGQGPELLVQFQDESVVDDSQLPKDRFSAERLKGVDSTLKIQPAELGDSAMYLCASSGGGDLGRNEDTQYFGPGTRLTVL.

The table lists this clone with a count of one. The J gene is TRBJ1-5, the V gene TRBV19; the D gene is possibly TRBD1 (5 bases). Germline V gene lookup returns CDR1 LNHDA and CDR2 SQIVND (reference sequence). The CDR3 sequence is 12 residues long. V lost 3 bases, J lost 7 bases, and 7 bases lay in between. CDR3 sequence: CASSIGQQPQHF. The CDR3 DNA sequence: TGTGCCAGTAGTATTGGACAACAGCCCCAGCATTTT.

The chain's CDR3 is CASTISNQPQHF. Written as DNA, the CDR3 is TGTGCCAGCACCATTAGCAATCAGCCCCAGCATTTT. V usage is TRBV2 and J usage is TRBJ1-5; no reliable D call. This CDR3 spans 12 amino acids. Germline V CDR1 and CDR2: SNHLY, FYNNEI. V was cut by 7 bases and J by 0 bases, with 4 bases left in between.

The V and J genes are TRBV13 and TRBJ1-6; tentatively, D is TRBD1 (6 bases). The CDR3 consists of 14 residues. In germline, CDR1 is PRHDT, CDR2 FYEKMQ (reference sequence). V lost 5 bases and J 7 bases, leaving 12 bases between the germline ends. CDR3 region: CASSPRTANSPLHF. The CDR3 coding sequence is TGTGCCAGCAGCCCCCGGACAGCCAATTCACCCCTCCACTTT.